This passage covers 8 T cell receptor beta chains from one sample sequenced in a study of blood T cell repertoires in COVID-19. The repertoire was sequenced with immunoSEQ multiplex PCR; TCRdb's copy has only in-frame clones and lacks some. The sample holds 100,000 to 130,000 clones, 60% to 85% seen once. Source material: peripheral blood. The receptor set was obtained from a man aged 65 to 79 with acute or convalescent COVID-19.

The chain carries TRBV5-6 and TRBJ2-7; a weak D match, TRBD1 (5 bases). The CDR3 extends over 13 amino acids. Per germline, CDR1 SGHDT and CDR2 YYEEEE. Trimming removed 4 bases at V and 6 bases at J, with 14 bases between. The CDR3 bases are TGTGCCAGCAGCAGGACCCCCGACAGCGAGCAGTACTTC. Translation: CASSRTPDSEQYF. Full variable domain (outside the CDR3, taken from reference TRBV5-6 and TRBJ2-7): DAGVTQSPTHLIKTRGQQVTLRCSPKSGHDTVSWYQQALGQGPQFIFQYYEEEERQRGNFPDRFSGHQFPNYSSELNVNALLLGDSALYLCASSRTPDSEQYFGPGTRLTVT.

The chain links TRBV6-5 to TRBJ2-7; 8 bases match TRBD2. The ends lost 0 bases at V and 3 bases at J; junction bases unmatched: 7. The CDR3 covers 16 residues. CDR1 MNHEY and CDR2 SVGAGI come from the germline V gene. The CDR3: CASSYSVETSVYEQYF. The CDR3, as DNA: TGTGCCAGCAGTTACTCAGTGGAGACTAGCGTCTACGAGCAGTACTTC.

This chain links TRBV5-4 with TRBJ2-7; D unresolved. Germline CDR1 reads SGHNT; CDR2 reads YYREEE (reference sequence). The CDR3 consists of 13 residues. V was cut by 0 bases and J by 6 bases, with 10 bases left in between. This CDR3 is CASSLDSAPEQYF. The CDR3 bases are TGTGCCAGCAGCTTGGATAGTGCCCCCGAGCAGTACTTC.

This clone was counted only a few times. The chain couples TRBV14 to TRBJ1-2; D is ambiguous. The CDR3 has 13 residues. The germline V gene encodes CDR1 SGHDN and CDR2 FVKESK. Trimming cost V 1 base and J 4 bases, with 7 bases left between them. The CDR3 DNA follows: TGTGCCAGCAGCCAAGGATACACCTATGGCTACACCTTC. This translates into CASSQGYTYGYTF.

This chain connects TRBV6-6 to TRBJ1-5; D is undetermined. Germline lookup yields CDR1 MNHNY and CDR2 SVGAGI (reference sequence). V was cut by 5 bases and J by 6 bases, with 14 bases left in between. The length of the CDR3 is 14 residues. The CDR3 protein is CASSPSLLSQPQHF. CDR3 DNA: TGTGCCAGCAGTCCGTCCCTATTGAGTCAGCCCCAGCATTTT.

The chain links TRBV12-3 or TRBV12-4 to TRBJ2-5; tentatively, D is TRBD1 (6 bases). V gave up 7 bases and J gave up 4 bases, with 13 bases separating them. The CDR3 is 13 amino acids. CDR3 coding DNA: TGTGCCAGCAATGGGGGCGGACTAGAGACCCAGTACTTC. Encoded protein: CASNGGGLETQYF.

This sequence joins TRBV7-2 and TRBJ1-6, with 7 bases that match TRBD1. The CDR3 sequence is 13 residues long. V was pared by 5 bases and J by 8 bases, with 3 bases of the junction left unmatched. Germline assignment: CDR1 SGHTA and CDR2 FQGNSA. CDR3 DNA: TGTGCCAGCAGCCCCCAGGGGGATTCACCCCTCCACTTT. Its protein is CASSPQGDSPLHF. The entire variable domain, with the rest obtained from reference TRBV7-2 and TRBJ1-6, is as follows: GAGVSQSPSNKVTEKGKDVELRCDPISGHTALYWYRQSLGQGLEFLIYFQGNSAPDKSGLPSDRFSAERTGGSVSTLTIQRTQQEDSAVYLCASSPQGDSPLHFGNGTRLTVT.

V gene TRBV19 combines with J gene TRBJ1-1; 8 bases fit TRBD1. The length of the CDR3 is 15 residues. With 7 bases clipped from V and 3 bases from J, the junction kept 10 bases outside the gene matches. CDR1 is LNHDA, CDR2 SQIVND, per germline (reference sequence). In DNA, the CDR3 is TGTGCCAGTAATACACAGGGGGTCGGGGACACTGAAGCTTTCTTT. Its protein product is CASNTQGVGDTEAFF.